This entry lists 17 T cell receptor beta chains sequenced from one sample in a study of blood T cell repertoires in COVID-19. Clones were sequenced by immunoSEQ multiplex PCR, and TCRdb holds only the in-frame ones, with some missing. The sample includes roughly 380,000 clones, 89% of them seen just once. Sequencing input: peripheral blood. The receptors derive from a woman in her thirties or forties with COVID-19, enrolled during active disease.

The chain combines TRBV7-2 with TRBJ1-6; D not resolved. V shed 5 bases and J shed 6 bases, with 11 bases lying between them. The CDR3 has 14 amino acids. The germline V gene encodes CDR1 SGHTA and CDR2 FQGNSA. The CDR3 protein is CASSRNSFNSPLHF. The CDR3 DNA sequence: TGTGCCAGCAGCCGCAACAGCTTTAATTCACCCCTCCACTTT.

This chain connects TRBV3-1 (or the pseudogene TRBV3-2) to TRBJ1-2, with a possible D match to TRBD1 (5 bases). The V gene's germline CDR1 is LGHDT and CDR2 YNNKEL (reference sequence). This CDR3 spans 13 amino acids. The V end was cut by 6 bases, the J end by 3 bases, with 11 bases between. The CDR3 is CASRQKGYYGYTF. DNA for the CDR3: TGTGCCAGCAGGCAAAAGGGGTACTATGGCTACACCTTC.

The rearrangement links TRBV24-1 to TRBJ1-2; 8 bases line up with TRBD1. The ends lost 4 bases at V and 7 bases at J; junction bases unmatched: 4. CDR1 and CDR2 (germline): KGHDR, SFDVKD. The CDR3 sequence is 13 residues long. CDR3: CATSEDRVGGYTF. CDR3 nucleotides: TGTGCCACCAGTGAGGACAGGGTCGGTGGCTACACCTTC.

This rearrangement joins TRBV5-6 to TRBJ2-1; TRBD2 aligns across 8 bases. The V gene's germline CDR1 is SGHDT and CDR2 YYEEEE. The V gene end was trimmed by 0 bases and the J gene end by 0 bases; junction bases not matched to a gene: 5. CDR3 length equals 17 residues. The CDR3 sequence is CASSLEVAGNSYNEQFF. CDR3 bases: TGTGCCAGCAGCTTGGAGGTAGCGGGAAACTCCTACAATGAGCAGTTCTTC. The full variable domain, its missing parts supplied by reference TRBV5-6 and TRBJ2-1, is DAGVTQSPTHLIKTRGQQVTLRCSPKSGHDTVSWYQQALGQGPQFIFQYYEEEERQRGNFPDRFSGHQFPNYSSELNVNALLLGDSALYLCASSLEVAGNSYNEQFFGPGTRLTVL.

This clone was counted a few times. This chain links TRBV30 with TRBJ2-7, with 7 bases fitting TRBD1. CDR1 is GTSNPN and CDR2 is SVGIG in the germline V gene (reference sequence). Trimming took 0 bases from V and 3 from J; bases not matched to a gene: 5. This CDR3 is built from 14 residues. CDR3 DNA sequence: TGTGCCTGGAGTGTAAAGGGGGCTCTCTACGAGCAGTACTTC. Translation gives CAWSVKGALYEQYF. Full variable domain (missing parts from reference TRBV30 and TRBJ2-7): SQTIHQWPATLVQPVGSPLSLECTVEGTSNPNLYWYRQAAGRGLQLLFYSVGIGQISSEVPQNLSASRPQDRQFILSSKKLLLSDSGFYLCAWSVKGALYEQYFGPGTRLTVT.

The V gene is TRBV7-9, the J gene TRBJ2-3, with 10 bases identical to TRBD1. V was clipped by 3 bases and J by 4 bases; unmatched bases: 4. The CDR3 spans 15 residues. Germline-derived CDR1 and CDR2 are SEHNR and FQNEAQ (reference sequence). In DNA form, the CDR3 reads TGTGCCAGCAGCTTGGCGACAGGGGGCGCAGATACGCAGTATTTT. Its protein is CASSLATGGADTQYF.

CDR3 loop: CAISESAPSPLHF. The CDR3 DNA reads as TGTGCCATCAGTGAGTCGGCTCCTTCACCCCTCCACTTT. This chain connects TRBV10-3 to TRBJ1-6; D is uncertain. The length of the CDR3 is 13 residues. The germline CDR1 and CDR2 sequences are ENHRY and SYGVKD. V shed 0 bases and J shed 9 bases, with 6 bases lying between them.

This CDR3 reads CASSLGTDYNSPLHF. The DNA of the CDR3 is TGCGCCAGCAGCTTAGGGACAGACTATAATTCACCCCTCCACTTT. This chain links TRBV5-1 with TRBJ1-6, with 7 positions matching TRBD1. This CDR3 region has 15 residues. Per germline, CDR1 SGHRS and CDR2 YFSETQ. J was trimmed by 3 bases and V by 2 bases; bases with no gene match: 2.

This clone was seen only once. This rearrangement joins TRBV9 to TRBJ2-3, with a tentative D call TRBD1 (5 bases). Trimming took 0 bases from V and 4 from J, leaving 9 bases between them. The CDR3 loop spans 14 amino acids. Germline CDR1 reads SGDLS; CDR2 reads YYNGEE. This CDR3 reads CASSVALGPDTQYF. Here the CDR3 DNA reads TGTGCCAGCAGCGTAGCGCTGGGGCCAGATACGCAGTATTTT.

This clone was picked up many times. In DNA, the CDR3 is TGTGCCAGCAGCCAATGGCTAGCGGGAGACCCCTCCTACAATGAGCAGTTCTTC. It encodes CASSQWLAGDPSYNEQFF. J is TRBJ2-1 and V is TRBV3-1 (or the pseudogene TRBV3-2); the match to TRBD2 covers 10 bases. V shed 2 bases and J 0 bases; nucleotides not matched to a gene: 7. CDR1 is LGHDT, CDR2 YNNKEL, per germline (reference sequence). The CDR3 is 18 residues long.

The chain employs TRBV10-3 and TRBJ1-3; D is unclear. The ends were cut back, 4 bases at V and 3 bases at J, with 7 bases in the middle. There are 13 residues in the CDR3. Per germline, CDR1 ENHRY and CDR2 SYGVKD. In DNA form, the CDR3 reads TGTGCCATCAGTGGCGGGTATGGAAACACCATATATTTT. Protein product: CAISGGYGNTIYF.

Worth noting for this clone: At one of its ends the junction is not consistent with the germline gene, which may arise from a read error. The V gene is TRBV6-1, the J gene TRBJ2-1; no clear D gene. Germline-derived CDR1 and CDR2 are MNHNS and SASEGT. This CDR3 is 13 amino acids long. The CDR3 loop is CASGEGGYNEQFF. DNA for the CDR3: TGTGCCAGCGGTGAAGGCGGCTACAATGAGCAGTTCTTC.

This clone was picked up one time. CDR3 region: CASSGNSYAEAFF. The CDR3 nucleotides are TGTGCCAGCAGCGGGAATTCCTACGCTGAAGCTTTCTTT. V and J are TRBV12-3 or TRBV12-4 and TRBJ1-1, with no clear D. The V and J ends lost 6 bases and 6 bases respectively, with 14 bases between them. This CDR3 is built from 13 residues.

This clone showed up just a few times. J is TRBJ2-7 and V is TRBV27; 8 bases match TRBD1. Germline V gives CDR1 MNHEY, CDR2 SMNVEV (reference sequence). Trimming removed 6 bases from V and 0 bases from J; junction bases left unmatched: 4. The CDR3 spans 14 residues. The CDR3 DNA reads TGTGCCAGCAGCGCAGGGGGCCTCTCCTACGAGCAGTACTTC. It translates to CASSAGGLSYEQYF.

This chain joins TRBV7-8 and TRBJ2-5, with D unclear. CDR3 length: 12 residues. The germline CDR1 and CDR2 sequences are SGHVS and FQNEAQ. The germline V and J ends were trimmed by 5 bases and 4 bases, with 8 bases remaining between them. The CDR3 nucleotides read TGTGCCAGCAGCCAGCCGGGAGAGACCCAGTACTTC. Protein sequence: CASSQPGETQYF.

The rearrangement uses TRBV5-1 and TRBJ1-1; maybe TRBD1 (6 bases). CDR1 and CDR2 from the germline V gene are SGHRS and YFSETQ. This CDR3 region has 14 residues. The ends were cut back, 5 bases at V and 4 bases at J, with 15 bases in the middle. This CDR3 reads CASRPLTGTTEAFF. In DNA form, the CDR3 reads TGCGCCAGCAGGCCGCTGACAGGCACCACTGAAGCTTTCTTT.

The chain joins TRBV10-3 to TRBJ2-3, with a tentative D call TRBD1 (5 bases). Germline CDR1 is ENHRY and CDR2 is SYGVKD. Trimming took off 7 bases at V and 3 bases at J, with 14 bases between the two ends. This CDR3 region has 14 residues. The CDR3 DNA reads TGTGCCATCAACGCAGGGTTAAGTACAGATACGCAGTATTTT. Translated: CAINAGLSTDTQYF.